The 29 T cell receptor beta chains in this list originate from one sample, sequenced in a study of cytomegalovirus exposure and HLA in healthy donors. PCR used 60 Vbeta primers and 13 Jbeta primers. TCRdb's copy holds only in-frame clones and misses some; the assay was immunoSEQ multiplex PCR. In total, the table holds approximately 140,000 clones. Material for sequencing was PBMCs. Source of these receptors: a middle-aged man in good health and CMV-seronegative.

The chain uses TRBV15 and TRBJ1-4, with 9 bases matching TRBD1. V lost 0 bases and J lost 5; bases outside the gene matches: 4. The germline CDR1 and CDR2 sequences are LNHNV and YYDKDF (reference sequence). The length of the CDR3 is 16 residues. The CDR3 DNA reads TGTGCCACCAGCAGAGATAGTGGACAGGGGAATGAAAAACTGTTTTTT. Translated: CATSRDSGQGNEKLFF.

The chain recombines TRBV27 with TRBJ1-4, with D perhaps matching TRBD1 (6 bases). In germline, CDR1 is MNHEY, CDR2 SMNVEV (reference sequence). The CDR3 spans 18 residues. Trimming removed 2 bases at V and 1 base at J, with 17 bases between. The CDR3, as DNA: TGTGCCAGCAGTTTAGGGCGTTGGGGGCGAGGAACTAATGAAAAACTGTTTTTT. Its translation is CASSLGRWGRGTNEKLFF.

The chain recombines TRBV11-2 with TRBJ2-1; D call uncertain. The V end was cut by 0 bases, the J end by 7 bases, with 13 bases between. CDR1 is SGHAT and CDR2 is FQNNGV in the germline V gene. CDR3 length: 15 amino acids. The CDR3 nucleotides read TGTGCCAGCAGCTTAGAGCGAACAGTGTGGAATGAGCAGTTCTTC. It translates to CASSLERTVWNEQFF.

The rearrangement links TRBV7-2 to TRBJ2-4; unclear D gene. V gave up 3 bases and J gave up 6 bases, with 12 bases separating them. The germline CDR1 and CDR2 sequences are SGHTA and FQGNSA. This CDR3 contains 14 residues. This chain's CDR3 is CASSFQQSPNIQYF. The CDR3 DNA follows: TGTGCCAGCAGCTTTCAACAGAGTCCAAACATTCAGTACTTC.

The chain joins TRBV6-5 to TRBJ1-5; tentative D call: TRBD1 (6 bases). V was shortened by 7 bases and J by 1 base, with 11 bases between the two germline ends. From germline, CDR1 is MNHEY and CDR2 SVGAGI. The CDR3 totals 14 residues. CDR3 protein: CASNIRGSNQPQHF. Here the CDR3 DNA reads TGTGCCAGCAATATTAGGGGGAGCAATCAGCCCCAGCATTTT.

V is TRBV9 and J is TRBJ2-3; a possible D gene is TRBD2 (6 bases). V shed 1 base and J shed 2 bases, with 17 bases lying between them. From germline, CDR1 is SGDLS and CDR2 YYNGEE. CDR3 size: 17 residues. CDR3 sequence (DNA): TGTGCCAGCAGCGTATTGTGGAGGGTCCTGAACACAGATACGCAGTATTTT. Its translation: CASSVLWRVLNTDTQYF.

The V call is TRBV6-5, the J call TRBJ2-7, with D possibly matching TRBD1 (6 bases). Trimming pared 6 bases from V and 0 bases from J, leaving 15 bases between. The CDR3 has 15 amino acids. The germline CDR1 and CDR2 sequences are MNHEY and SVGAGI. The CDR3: CASRPYREASYEQYF. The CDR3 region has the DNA TGTGCCAGCAGGCCCTACAGGGAAGCCTCCTACGAGCAGTACTTC.

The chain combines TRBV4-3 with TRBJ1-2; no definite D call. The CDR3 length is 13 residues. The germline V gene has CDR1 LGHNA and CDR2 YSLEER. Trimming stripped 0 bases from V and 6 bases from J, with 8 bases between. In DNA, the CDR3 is TGCGCCAGCAGCCAAGATACCGGGAATGGCTACACCTTC. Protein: CASSQDTGNGYTF.

The chain's CDR3 is CASSLGGTVAAYTF. In DNA form, the CDR3 reads TGTGCCAGCAGTTTAGGGGGGACTGTGGCTGCCTACACCTTC. The chain links TRBV27 to TRBJ1-2; tentatively, D is TRBD1 (5 bases). The CDR3 extends over 14 amino acids. V lost 2 bases and J lost 10, with 17 bases in between. In germline, CDR1 is MNHEY, CDR2 SMNVEV (reference sequence).

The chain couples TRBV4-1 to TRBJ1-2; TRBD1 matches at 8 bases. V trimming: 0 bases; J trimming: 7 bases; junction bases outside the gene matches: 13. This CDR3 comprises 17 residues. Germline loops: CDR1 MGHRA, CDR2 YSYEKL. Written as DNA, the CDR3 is TGCGCCAGCAGCCAAGAGGGTGGCAGGGGGCCGCTCGGTGGCTACACCTTC. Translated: CASSQEGGRGPLGGYTF.

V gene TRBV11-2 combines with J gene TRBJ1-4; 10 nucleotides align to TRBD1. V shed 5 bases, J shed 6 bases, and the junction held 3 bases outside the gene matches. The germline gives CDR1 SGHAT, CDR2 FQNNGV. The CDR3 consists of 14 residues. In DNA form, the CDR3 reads TGTGCCAGCAGCCCGGGACAGGGGTATGAAAAACTGTTTTTT. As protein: CASSPGQGYEKLFF.

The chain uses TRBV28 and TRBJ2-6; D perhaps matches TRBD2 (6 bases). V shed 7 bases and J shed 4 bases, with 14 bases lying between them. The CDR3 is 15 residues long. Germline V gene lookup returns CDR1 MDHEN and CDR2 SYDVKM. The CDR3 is CASTQRAGGANVLTF. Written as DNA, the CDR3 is TGTGCCAGCACCCAGCGGGCAGGAGGGGCCAACGTCCTGACTTTC.

The CDR3 sequence is CASFGMNTEAFF. CDR3 nucleotide sequence: TGCGCCAGCTTCGGGATGAACACTGAAGCTTTCTTT. V and J are TRBV5-1 and TRBJ1-1; no definite D call. Germline V gives CDR1 SGHRS, CDR2 YFSETQ. V lost 7 bases, J lost 0 bases, and 7 bases lay in between. The CDR3 covers 12 residues.

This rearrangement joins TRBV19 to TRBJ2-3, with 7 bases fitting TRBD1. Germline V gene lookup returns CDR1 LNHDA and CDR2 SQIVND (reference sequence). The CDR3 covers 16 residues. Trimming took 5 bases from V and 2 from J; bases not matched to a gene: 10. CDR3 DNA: TGTGCCAGTAGTGACCCAAGACAGGGCACCACAGATACGCAGTATTTT. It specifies CASSDPRQGTTDTQYF.

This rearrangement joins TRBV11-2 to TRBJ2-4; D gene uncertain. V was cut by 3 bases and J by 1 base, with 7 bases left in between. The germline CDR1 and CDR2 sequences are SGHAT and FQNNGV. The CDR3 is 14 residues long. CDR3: CASSLRLAKNIQYF. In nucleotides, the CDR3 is TGTGCCAGCAGCTTGCGTCTTGCCAAAAACATTCAGTACTTC.

The CDR3 reads CASKWVEGAGELFF. The CDR3 DNA is TGTGCCAGCAAGTGGGTAGAGGGAGCCGGGGAGCTGTTTTTT. The chain recombines TRBV6-4 with TRBJ2-2, with a weak D call TRBD2 (5 bases). The germline CDR1 and CDR2 sequences are MRHNA and SNTAGT. Trimming left V 7 bases short and J 6 bases short, with 15 bases between. The CDR3 spans 14 residues.

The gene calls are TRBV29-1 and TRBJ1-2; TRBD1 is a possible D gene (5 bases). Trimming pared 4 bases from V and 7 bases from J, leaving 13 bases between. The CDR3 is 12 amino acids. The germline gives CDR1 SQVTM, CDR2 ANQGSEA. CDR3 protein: CSVAAPGGGYTF. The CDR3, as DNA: TGCAGCGTTGCCGCTCCGGGGGGTGGCTACACCTTC.

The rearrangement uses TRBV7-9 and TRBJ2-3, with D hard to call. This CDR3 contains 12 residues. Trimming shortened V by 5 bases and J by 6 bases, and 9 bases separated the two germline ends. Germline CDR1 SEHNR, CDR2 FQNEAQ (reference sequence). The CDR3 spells CASSPSRDTQYF. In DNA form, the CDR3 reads TGTGCCAGCAGCCCCTCACGGGATACGCAGTATTTT.

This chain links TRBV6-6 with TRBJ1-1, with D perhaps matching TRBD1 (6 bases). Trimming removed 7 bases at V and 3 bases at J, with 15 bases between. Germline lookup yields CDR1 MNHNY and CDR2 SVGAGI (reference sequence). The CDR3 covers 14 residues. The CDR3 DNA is TGTGCCAGCAAGCAAGACAGGCTATACACTGAAGCTTTCTTT. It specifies CASKQDRLYTEAFF.

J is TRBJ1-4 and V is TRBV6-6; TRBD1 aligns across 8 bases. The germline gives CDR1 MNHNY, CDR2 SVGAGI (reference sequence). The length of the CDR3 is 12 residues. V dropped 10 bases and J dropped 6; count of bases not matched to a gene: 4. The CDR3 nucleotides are TGTGCCACCGGACAGGGTCATGAAAAACTGTTTTTT. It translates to CATGQGHEKLFF.

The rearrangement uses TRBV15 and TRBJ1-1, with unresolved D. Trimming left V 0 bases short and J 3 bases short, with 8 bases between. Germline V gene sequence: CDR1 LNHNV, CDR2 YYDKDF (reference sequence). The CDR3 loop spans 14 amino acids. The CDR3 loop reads CATSRDGRDTEAFF. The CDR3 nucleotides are TGTGCCACCAGCAGAGATGGTCGGGACACTGAAGCTTTCTTT. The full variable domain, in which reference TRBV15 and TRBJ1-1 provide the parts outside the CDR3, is DAMVIQNPRYQVTQFGKPVTLSCSQTLNHNVMYWYQQKSSQAPKLLFHYYDKDFNNEADTPDNFQSRRPNTSFCFLDIRSPGLGDTAMYLCATSRDGRDTEAFFGQGTRLTVV.

The CDR3 DNA reads TGTGCCAGCAGTGAAGAGAGACAGGGGAGATATGGCTACACCTTC. Amino acids: CASSEERQGRYGYTF. The genes are TRBV2 and TRBJ1-2; 8 nucleotides line up with TRBD1. The J segment lost 5 bases and the V segment lost 1 base, leaving 6 bases of the junction unmatched. In germline, CDR1 is SNHLY, CDR2 FYNNEI. This CDR3 comprises 15 residues.

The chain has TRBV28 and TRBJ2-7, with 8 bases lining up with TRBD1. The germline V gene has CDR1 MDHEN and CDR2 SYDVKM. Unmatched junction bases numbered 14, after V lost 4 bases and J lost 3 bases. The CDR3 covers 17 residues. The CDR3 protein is CASSSGSGQGLVYEQYF. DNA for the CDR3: TGTGCCAGCAGTTCAGGATCCGGACAGGGTTTGGTCTACGAGCAGTACTTC. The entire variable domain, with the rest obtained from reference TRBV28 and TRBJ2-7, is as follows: DVKVTQSSRYLVKRTGEKVFLECVQDMDHENMFWYRQDPGLGLRLIYFSYDVKMKEKGDIPEGYSVSREKKERFSLILESASTNQTSMYLCASSSGSGQGLVYEQYFGPGTRLTVT.

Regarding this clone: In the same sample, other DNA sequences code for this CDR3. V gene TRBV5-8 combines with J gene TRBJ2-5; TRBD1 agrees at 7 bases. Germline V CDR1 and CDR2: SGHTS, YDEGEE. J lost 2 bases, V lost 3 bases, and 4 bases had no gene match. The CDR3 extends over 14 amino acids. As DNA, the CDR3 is TGTGCCAGCAGCTCCCGACAGGGACAAGAGACCCAGTACTTC. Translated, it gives CASSSRQGQETQYF.

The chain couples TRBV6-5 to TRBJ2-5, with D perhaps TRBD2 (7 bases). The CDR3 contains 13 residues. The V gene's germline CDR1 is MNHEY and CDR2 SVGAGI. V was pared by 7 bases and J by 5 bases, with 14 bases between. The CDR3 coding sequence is TGTGCCAGCACCGACGGGGGGCGTGAGACCCAGTACTTC. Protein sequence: CASTDGGRETQYF.

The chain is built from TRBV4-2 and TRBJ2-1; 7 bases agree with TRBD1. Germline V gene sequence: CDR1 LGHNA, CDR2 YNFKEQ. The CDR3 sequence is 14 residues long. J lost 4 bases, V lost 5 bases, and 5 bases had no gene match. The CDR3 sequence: CASSLRDRYNEQFF. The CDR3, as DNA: TGTGCCAGCAGCTTACGGGACAGATACAATGAGCAGTTCTTC.

Here the CDR3 reads CASSSRAGGGKDTEAFF. The CDR3, as DNA: TGTGCCAGCTCCTCCCGTGCAGGGGGCGGGAAGGACACTGAAGCTTTCTTT. V usage is TRBV18 and J usage is TRBJ1-1; 8 positions match TRBD1. The CDR3 is 17 amino acids. The V gene's germline CDR1 is KGHSH and CDR2 LQKENI. V shed 6 bases, J shed 3 bases, and the junction held 15 bases outside the gene matches. The full variable domain, with the rest looked up from reference TRBV18 and TRBJ1-1, is NAGVMQNPRHLVRRRGQEARLRCSPMKGHSHVYWYRQLPEEGLKFMVYLQKENIIDESGMPKERFSAEFPKEGPSILRIQQVVRGDSAAYFCASSSRAGGGKDTEAFFGQGTRLTVV.

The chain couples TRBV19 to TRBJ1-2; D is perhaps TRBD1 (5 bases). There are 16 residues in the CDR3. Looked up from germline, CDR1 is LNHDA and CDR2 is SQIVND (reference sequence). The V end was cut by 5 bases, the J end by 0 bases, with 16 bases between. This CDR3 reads CASSRLGLPANYGYTF. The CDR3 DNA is TGTGCCAGTAGTCGGCTGGGACTCCCAGCTAACTATGGCTACACCTTC.

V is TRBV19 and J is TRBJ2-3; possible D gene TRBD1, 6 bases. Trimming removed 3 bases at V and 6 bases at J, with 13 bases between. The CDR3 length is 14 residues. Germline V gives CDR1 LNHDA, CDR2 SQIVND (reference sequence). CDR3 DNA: TGTGCCAGTAGTATTATTGGGGGCGGGGATACGCAGTATTTT. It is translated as CASSIIGGGDTQYF.